A selection of T cell receptor beta chains follows, all from one sample in a study of beta chain features in type 1 diabetes. Assay: immunoSEQ multiplex PCR; the TCRdb copy retains only in-frame clones and omits some. The sample consists of approximately 240,000 clones, roughly 17% of them appearing once. Sequencing was done on a sample of naive CD4+ T cells from blood. The receptors come from a man aged 25 to 40 with type 1 diabetes. The conserved cysteine and the conserved F or W are not part of the CDR3 here. Where a row states a size, it is once, few, many or the class of an expanded clone; other rows omit it.

>TRBV9|few|TRBJ2-5
ASSVMATQETQY
>TRBV28|.|TRBJ2-7
ATPYEQY
>TRBV29-1|.|TRBJ2-2
SVQKKTGPGELF
>TRBV2|.|TRBJ2-3
ASRKSFSFPQY
>TRBV5-1|few|TRBJ2-7
ASSRPPGTGGVGMGYEQY
>TRBV9|.|TRBJ1-2
ASSGQANGYT
>TRBV29-1|.|TRBJ1-1
SVSGVMNTEAF
>TRBV29-1|.|TRBJ2-5
SAAGQSQETQY
>TRBV11-2|few|TRBJ2-5
ASSPSGETQY
>TRBV7-9|few|TRBJ2-7
ASSFISPAYEQY
>TRBV10-3|.|TRBJ2-3
AISDTDTQY
>TRBV29-1|few|TRBJ2-3
SVGHTASTDTQY
>TRBV4-3|.|TRBJ2-7
ASSQELRYEQY
>TRBV19|.|TRBJ1-5
ASSPLGQGASSNQPQH
>TRBV5-1|.|TRBJ2-1
ASSLDGQISYNEQF
>TRBV27|few|TRBJ2-1
ASSLSGVYNEQF
>TRBV11-2|few|TRBJ2-5
ASSREGETQY
>TRBV9|.|TRBJ1-2
ASSVLGQGNGYT
>TRBV11-2|.|TRBJ2-3
ASSPRRDTQY
>TRBV6-1|.|TRBJ2-1
ASRYGLAAYNEQF
>TRBV20-1|few|TRBJ2-1
SATAYNEQF
>TRBV5-4|few|TRBJ2-1
ASRGTGSYNEQF
>TRBV29-1|.|TRBJ1-2
SVEERGYGYT
>TRBV7-8|few|TRBJ2-3
ASSLRLVMGDTQY
>TRBV28|.|TRBJ2-7
ASSSGLVPYEQY
>TRBV2|.|TRBJ1-2
ASSVRDGGYT
>TRBV11-1|few|TRBJ2-3
ASSFGLAGGTDTQY
>TRBV5-1|few|TRBJ1-1
ASSLARTGAQGSEAF
>TRBV9|few|TRBJ1-2
ASRRDVGYT
>TRBV7-2|few|TRBJ2-5
ASSLALGGAETQY
>TRBV7-7|.|TRBJ2-2
ASSYGNTGELF
>TRBV14|.|TRBJ2-3
ASSQGVTSTDTQY
>TRBV6-5|.|TRBJ1-5
ASRDRGDSNQPQH
>TRBV14|.|TRBJ2-1
ASSGLGLDNEQF
>TRBV5-1|.|TRBJ2-1
ASSQGEPPDEQF
>TRBV7-9|few|TRBJ2-1
ASSPGASTDNEQF
>TRBV10-3|few|TRBJ2-7
AISPNRADYEQY
>TRBV6-6|few|TRBJ1-5
ASSGGNQPQH
>TRBV19|.|TRBJ2-1
ASSITSIASYNEQF
>TRBV29-1|few|TRBJ2-2
SVGSPGELF
>TRBV9|few|TRBJ1-1
ASSVDAGTEAF
>TRBV29-1|.|TRBJ2-1
STGLASYNEQF
>TRBV6-6|few|TRBJ2-5
ASSVGGTETQY
>TRBV9|.|TRBJ2-3
ASSDGTSVTDTQY
>TRBV5-1|few|TRBJ2-1
ASSPGTSEDNEQF
>TRBV5-1|.|TRBJ2-1
ASSLGDKYNEQF
>TRBV29-1|few|TRBJ2-1
SVNIGGSNEQF
>TRBV7-9|.|TRBJ2-1
ASSLDWTYYNEQF
>TRBV27|.|TRBJ1-1
ASRFLDRNTEAF
>TRBV7-9|.|TRBJ2-7
ASSVSGTITEQY
>TRBV27|.|TRBJ2-6
ASSGRLAGANVLT
>TRBV18|.|TRBJ2-7
ASSPLQLAGGSSYEQY